A selection of T cell receptor beta chains follows, all from one sample in a study of OX40 agonist ivuxolimab in advanced cancers. Assay: immunoSEQ multiplex PCR; the TCRdb copy retains only in-frame clones and omits some. Seen here are around 51,000 clones, around 77% observed once, and the top ten hold over 2%. The material sequenced was CD4+ or CD8+ T cells sorted from blood, taken in a trial of the OX40 agonist ivuxolimab. Receptors were obtained from an adult with an advanced solid tumor such as melanoma, head and neck, liver or kidney cancer. CDR3s include the opening cysteine and the closing phenylalanine or tryptophan. The order of the fields is clone size, J gene, D gene, V gene, CDR3 DNA, CDR3 protein. The D gene is left open where the match is weak. Some rows have no size entry. The others give once, few or many, or a class for an expanded clone.

- | TRBJ2-3 | - | TRBV9 | TGTGCCAGCAGCTCTCATAGTGGCGGGGGCACAGATACGCAGTATTTT | CASSSHSGGGTDTQYF
- | TRBJ1-2 | TRBD1 | TRBV15 | TGTGCCACCAGGGGACAGAGAAACTATGGCTACACCTTC | CATRGQRNYGYTF
- | TRBJ1-5 | - | TRBV6-6 | TGTGCCGGCAGCGACGCAGGGGCTAGCAATCAGCCCCAGCATTTT | CAGSDAGASNQPQHF
few | TRBJ2-5 | TRBD1 | TRBV5-1 | TGCGCCAGCAGGACAGGGGTTCAAGAGACCCAGTACTTC | CASRTGVQETQYF
- | TRBJ2-7 | TRBD2 | TRBV27 | TGTGCCAGCAACCCCGGGACTAGGGGGGGCGAGCAGTACTTC | CASNPGTRGGEQYF
once | TRBJ2-5 | - | TRBV2 | TGTGCCAGCCAAGGCGCAGGGGAGCGGGAGACCCAGTACTTC | CASQGAGERETQYF
- | TRBJ1-1 | - | TRBV28 | TGTGCCAGCAGTACCACGGGCAGGGGAAACACTGAAGCTTTCTTT | CASSTTGRGNTEAFF
- | TRBJ1-1 | - | TRBV14 | TGTGCCAGCAGCCAAGATTTGAGGTGGACTGAAGCTTTCTTT | CASSQDLRWTEAFF
- | TRBJ1-5 | - | TRBV19 | TGTGCCAGTAGTATATGGCAGGGCAATCAGCCCCAGCATTTT | CASSIWQGNQPQHF
- | TRBJ1-3 | - | TRBV4-1 | TGCGCCAGCAGCCAACAGGAACGCTCTGGAAACACCATATATTTT | CASSQQERSGNTIYF
- | TRBJ1-2 | - | TRBV7-9 | TGTGCCAGCAGCTTGCCATTTAAGGGAAACTATGGCTACACCTTC | CASSLPFKGNYGYTF